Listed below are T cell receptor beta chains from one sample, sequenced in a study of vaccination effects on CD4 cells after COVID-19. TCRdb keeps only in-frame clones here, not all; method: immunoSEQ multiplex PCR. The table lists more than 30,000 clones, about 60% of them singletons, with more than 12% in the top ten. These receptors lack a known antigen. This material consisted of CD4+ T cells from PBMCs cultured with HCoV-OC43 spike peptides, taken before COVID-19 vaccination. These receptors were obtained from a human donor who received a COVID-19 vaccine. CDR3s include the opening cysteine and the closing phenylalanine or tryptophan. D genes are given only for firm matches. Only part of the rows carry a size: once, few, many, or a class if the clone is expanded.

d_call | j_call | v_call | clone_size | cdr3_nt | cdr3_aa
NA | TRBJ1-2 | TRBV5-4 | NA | TGTGCCAGCAGCTTGTCGTTCAGGGGTGGCTACACCTTC | CASSLSFRGGYTF
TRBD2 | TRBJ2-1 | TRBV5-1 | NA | TGCGCCAGCAGCTTTGGACTAGCAGGCAGCAATGAGCAGTTCTTC | CASSFGLAGSNEQFF
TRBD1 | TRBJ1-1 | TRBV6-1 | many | TGTGCCAGCAGTGAACAGACAGGGGGGACTGAAGCTTTCTTT | CASSEQTGGTEAFF
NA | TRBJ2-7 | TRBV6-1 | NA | TGTGCCAGCAGTGAATTGTCTTACAGCTCCTACGAGCAGTACTTC | CASSELSYSSYEQYF
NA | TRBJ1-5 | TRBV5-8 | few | TGTGCCAGCAGCTTCCGGGGTACCAATCAGCCCCAGCATTTT | CASSFRGTNQPQHF
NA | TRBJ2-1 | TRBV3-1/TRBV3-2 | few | TGTGCCAGCAGCCAAGCTGGGCTAGCGAATAATGAGCAGTTCTTC | CASSQAGLANNEQFF
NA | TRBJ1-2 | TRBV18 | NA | TGTGCCAGCTCAGGGGACCGAACCGGTGGCTACACCTTC | CASSGDRTGGYTF
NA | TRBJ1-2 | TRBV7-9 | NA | TGTGCCAGCAGCTTAGGGATTGCAGGGGCCTATGGCTACACCTTC | CASSLGIAGAYGYTF
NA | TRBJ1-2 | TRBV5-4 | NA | TGTGCCAGCAGCCCTGACAGCAACTATGGCTACACCTTC | CASSPDSNYGYTF
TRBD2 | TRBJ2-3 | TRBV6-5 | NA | TGTGCCAGCAGTTGGACTAGCGGTCACACAGATACGCAGTATTTT | CASSWTSGHTDTQYF
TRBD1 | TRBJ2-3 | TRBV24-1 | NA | TGTGCCACCAGTGATTCAGGGGGAATCACAGATACGCAGTATTTT | CATSDSGGITDTQYF
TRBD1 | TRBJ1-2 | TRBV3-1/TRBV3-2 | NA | TGTGCCAGCAGCCAAGACGACAGGGGCTGGGGCTACACCTTC | CASSQDDRGWGYTF
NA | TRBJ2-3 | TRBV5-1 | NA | TGCGCCAGCGGGGACGGTAGCACAGATACGCAGTATTTT | CASGDGSTDTQYF
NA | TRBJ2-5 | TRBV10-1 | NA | TGCGCCAGCAGTGAGTCTGGGGGTGCTGACTTAGAGACCCAGTACTTC | CASSESGGADLETQYF
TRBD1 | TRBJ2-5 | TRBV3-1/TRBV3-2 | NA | TGTGCCAGCAGCCAAAGGGGGGACAGGGCCTTCGAGACCCAGTACTTC | CASSQRGDRAFETQYF
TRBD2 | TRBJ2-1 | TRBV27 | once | TGTGCCAGCAGTTCCCCTAGCGGGACTGCCTACAATGAGCAGTTCTTC | CASSSPSGTAYNEQFF
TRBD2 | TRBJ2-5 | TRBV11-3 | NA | TGTGCCAGCAGCTTAGATGGGCCTAGCGGGGGGCAAGAGACCCAGTACTTC | CASSLDGPSGGQETQYF
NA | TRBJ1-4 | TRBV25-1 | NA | TGTGCCAGCAGTGAATATGGAAGAGGTGGAAGAGAAAAACTGTTTTTT | CASSEYGRGGREKLFF
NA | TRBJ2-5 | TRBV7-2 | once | TGTGCCAGCAGCGATTGGGAGTTCGGAGAGACCCAGTACTTC | CASSDWEFGETQYF
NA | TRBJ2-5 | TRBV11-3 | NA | TGTGCCAGCAGCTTTTCCCGGGGGGACACACAAGAGACCCAGTACTTC | CASSFSRGDTQETQYF
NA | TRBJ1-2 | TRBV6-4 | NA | TGTGCCAGCAGTTCCTCAGACAAGGCTTCTGGCTACACCTTC | CASSSSDKASGYTF
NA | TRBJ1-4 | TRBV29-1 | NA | TGCAGCGTTGCCCCCCTCGACATTGTCGGTGAAAAACTGTTTTTT | CSVAPLDIVGEKLFF
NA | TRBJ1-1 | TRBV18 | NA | TGTGCCAGCTCACCAAGTTCGACCGCCAACACTGAAGCTTTCTTT | CASSPSSTANTEAFF
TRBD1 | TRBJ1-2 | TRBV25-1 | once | TGTGCCAGCAGTGTTTCTGGGACAGGAGTCTATGGCTACACCTTC | CASSVSGTGVYGYTF
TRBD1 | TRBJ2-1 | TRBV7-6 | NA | TGTGCCAGCAGCTTCCCCGGGACAGGGTACAATGAGCAGTTCTTC | CASSFPGTGYNEQFF
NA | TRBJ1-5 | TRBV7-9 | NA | TGTGCCAGCAGCCCTAAAGGCGGGGCCGGTCAGCCCCAGCATTTT | CASSPKGGAGQPQHF
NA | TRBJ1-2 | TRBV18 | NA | TGTGCCAGCTCACCATCAGGGAGGTCAGGAGGCTACACCTTC | CASSPSGRSGGYTF
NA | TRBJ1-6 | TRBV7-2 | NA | TGTGCCAGCAGCTTAGTGCAGGGGAATTCACCCCTCCACTTT | CASSLVQGNSPLHF
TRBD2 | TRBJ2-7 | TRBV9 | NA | TGTGCCAGCAGCGTAGCCGGGGGGGGCTACGAGCAGTACTTC | CASSVAGGGYEQYF
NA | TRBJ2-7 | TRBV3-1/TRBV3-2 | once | TGTGCCAGCAGCCAACTAGCGCTGAGCTCCTACGAGCAGTACTTC | CASSQLALSSYEQYF
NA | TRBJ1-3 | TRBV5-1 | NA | TGCGCCAGCAGCCCCCGGACGGATGGAAACACCATATATTTT | CASSPRTDGNTIYF
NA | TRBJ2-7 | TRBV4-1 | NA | TGCGCCAGCAGCCCCGGGCAGGGGCCATCCTACGAGCAGTACTTC | CASSPGQGPSYEQYF